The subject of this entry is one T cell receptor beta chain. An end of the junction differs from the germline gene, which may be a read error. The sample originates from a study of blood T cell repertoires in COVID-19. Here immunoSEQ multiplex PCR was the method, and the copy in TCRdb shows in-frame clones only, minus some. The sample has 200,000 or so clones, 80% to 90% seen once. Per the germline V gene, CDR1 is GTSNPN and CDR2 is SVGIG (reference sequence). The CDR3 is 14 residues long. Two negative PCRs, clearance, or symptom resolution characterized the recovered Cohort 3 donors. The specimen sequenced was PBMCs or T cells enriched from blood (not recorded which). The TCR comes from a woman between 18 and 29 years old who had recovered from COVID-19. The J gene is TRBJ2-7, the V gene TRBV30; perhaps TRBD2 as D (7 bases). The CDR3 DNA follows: TGTGCCTGGAGTCCCATAGGGGGGGGGACAAGTATTCGCTTC. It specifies CAWSPIGGGTSIRF.